The source of this T cell receptor beta chain is a study of blood T cell repertoires in COVID-19. Background on the study: Material from acute and convalescent COVID-19 was sourced from the United States, Italy and Spain. In each case, the material was cDNA or gDNA derived from T cells, B-cell-depleted T cells, or PBMCs.

This clone was detected once. Seattle patients were enrolled while actively infected and followed longitudinally. Authors' analysis steps: Reference gene primer amplification gave estimated nucleated cell counts. Libraries were prepared by immunoSEQ multiplex PCR; TCRdb keeps only in-frame clonotypes and omits some of them. V and J calls plus clone size are reproduced from that table; the DNA served to infer D and trimming. The profile shows 99,000 or so clones, around 88% of them singletons. V lost 2 bases to trimming and J lost 4 bases, with 14 bases between them. In germline, CDR1 is SEHNR, CDR2 FQNEAQ (reference sequence). This CDR3 comprises 15 residues.

The V call is TRBV7-9, the J call TRBJ1-2; possibly TRBD1 for D (6 bases). Sequences were obtained from peripheral blood. This TCR was sampled from a man aged 50-59 years with COVID-19, enrolled during active disease. The CDR3 loop is CASSLRGGEIYGYTF. CDR3 nucleotides: TGTGCCAGCAGCTTAAGAGGGGGGGAGATCTATGGCTACACCTTC.